One sample yielded the 8 T cell receptor beta chains listed below, sequenced in a study of T cell responses to AZD1222 COVID-19 vaccine (dated by TCRdb to the early 2020s). Library preparation was by the immunoSEQ multiplex PCR assay. TCRdb took this table from immuneACCESS and kept in-frame rearrangements with V and J called. Such tables lack part of the clones; where checked against another copy, unresolved V genes explain under half of the gap, and the rest is unexplained. The sample table lists approximately 180,000 clones, about 88% of them with a count of one. The ten largest clones take up about 24% of the sample. Reading the label with the study, this specimen's time point is: about 28 days (+/-7) after the second vaccine dose. The sample was peripheral blood, taken 28 days after the second AZD1222 dose. The receptors here all came from an adult who received the AZD1222 COVID-19 vaccine.

This sequence joins TRBV7-3 and TRBJ1-2; possible D gene TRBD1, 5 bases. The CDR3 consists of 14 residues. Trimming left V 5 bases short and J 7 bases short, with 17 bases between. Germline CDR1 and CDR2: SGHTA and FQGTGA. The CDR3 protein is CASSPGGPGGGYTF. The CDR3 DNA reads as TGTGCCAGCAGCCCCGGCGGGCCGGGGGGTGGCTACACCTTC.

This chain joins TRBV14 and TRBJ1-5; D is ambiguous. CDR1 is SGHDN, CDR2 FVKESK, per germline. The CDR3 has 13 residues. V was cut by 3 bases and J by 4 bases, with 7 bases left in between. CDR3 amino acids: CASSQFRNQPQHF. DNA for the CDR3: TGTGCCAGCAGCCAGTTTAGGAATCAGCCCCAGCATTTT. Using reference TRBV14 and TRBJ1-5 for the parts outside the CDR3, the full variable domain is EAGVTQFPSHSVIEKGQTVTLRCDPISGHDNLYWYRRVMGKEIKFLLHFVKESKQDESGMPNNRFLAERTGGTYSTLKVQPAELEDSGVYFCASSQFRNQPQHFGDGTRLSIL.

This rearrangement joins TRBV24-1 to TRBJ2-7; D possibly corresponds to TRBD2 (8 bases). Germline CDR1 reads KGHDR; CDR2 reads SFDVKD. The CDR3 sequence is 18 residues long. The ends were cut back, 2 bases at V and 6 bases at J, with 25 bases in the middle. CDR3 nucleotide sequence: TGTGCCACCAGTGATTCCGGGACAGCCGGGACTAGGAAATCCGAGCAGTACTTC. Its protein product is CATSDSGTAGTRKSEQYF.

CDR3 bases: TGCGCCAGCAGTCCGGGACAGGGCGCGGTCGGCAGGGCCAACGTCCTGACTTTC. This encodes CASSPGQGAVGRANVLTF. V usage is TRBV23-1 and J usage is TRBJ2-6; 9 bases are shared with TRBD1. TRBV23-1 is an open reading frame whose function is uncertain. Trimming cost V 4 bases and J 5 bases; bases outside gene matches: 12. The CDR3 contains 18 residues.

The V call is TRBV6-5, the J call TRBJ2-3, with TRBD2 as a possible D gene (5 bases). The germline V gene has CDR1 MNHEY and CDR2 SVGAGI. Trimming left V 0 bases short and J 10 bases short, with 5 bases between. This CDR3 is 11 amino acids long. CDR3 bases: TGTGCCAGCAGTTACTCGGGAGCGCAGTATTTT. Translation gives CASSYSGAQYF.

The J gene is TRBJ1-6, the V gene TRBV6-5, with 8 bases identical to TRBD1. Germline trimming cut 5 bases from V and 8 bases from J; bases unmatched to any gene: 5. The CDR3 sequence is 14 residues long. The germline CDR1 and CDR2 sequences are MNHEY and SVGAGI. CDR3 sequence (DNA): TGTGCCAGCAGTCGAACAGGGGGGGATTCACCCCTCCACTTT. Its translation: CASSRTGGDSPLHF.

This clone was found once. The J gene is TRBJ2-7, the V gene TRBV6-4; 12 nucleotides align to TRBD2. Germline V gene sequence: CDR1 MRHNA, CDR2 SNTAGT. J gave up 2 bases and V 4 bases, and 3 bases lay outside the gene matches. This CDR3 has 15 residues. The CDR3 region is CASSALAGGPYEQYF. Here the CDR3 DNA reads TGTGCCAGCAGTGCCCTAGCGGGAGGGCCCTACGAGCAGTACTTC.

The chain's CDR3 is CAWSGTNSGNTIYF. The CDR3 region has the DNA TGTGCCTGGAGCGGGACAAACTCTGGAAACACCATATATTTT. V and J are TRBV30 and TRBJ1-3, with D possibly being TRBD1 (6 bases). The length of the CDR3 is 14 residues. The ends were cut back, 3 bases at V and 0 bases at J, with 9 bases in the middle. CDR1 and CDR2 from the germline V gene are GTSNPN and SVGIG (reference sequence).